The source of this TCR beta chain is a study of T-cell reconstitution after alpha-beta-depleted transplantation in children. Unique molecular identifiers tagged the TCRbeta library. TCRdb reanalysed the PCR reads using MiXCR and keeps one entry per CDR3 protein. Among about 610,000 distinct CDR3 sequences listed, approximately 10% were seen once. This clonotype was recorded a few times. Trimming shortened V by 4 bases and J by 9 bases, and 13 bases separated the two germline ends. The germline V gene encodes CDR1 SQVTM and CDR2 ANQGSEA. The CDR3 is 12 residues long. The chain joins TRBV29-1 to TRBJ2-1; tentatively, D is TRBD1 (6 bases). The source of this sequence is a human donor who donated a stem cell graft to a child with acute myeloid leukemia. This specimen consisted of PBMCs from the stem cell graft donor, obtained from the stem cell graft. CDR3 sequence: CSVAPQGIEQFF. Here the CDR3 DNA reads TGCAGCGTTGCCCCGCAGGGGATTGAGCAGTTCTTC.